The 10 T cell receptor beta chains listed next were all sequenced from one sample in a study of cytomegalovirus exposure and HLA in healthy donors. The PCR was carried out with 60 Vbeta primers and 13 Jbeta primers. Sequencing was performed with immunoSEQ multiplex PCR; in TCRdb, only in-frame clones are kept and a portion is missing. The sample yields roughly 200,000 clones, around three quarters seen once. The sample consisted of PBMCs. The receptors were sampled from a man aged 25 to 40 in good health and CMV-seronegative.

J is TRBJ2-3 and V is TRBV27; TRBD2 matches at 13 bases. V lost 5 bases to trimming and J lost 2 bases; unmatched junction nucleotides: 4. Germline V lookup: CDR1 MNHEY, CDR2 SMNVEV (reference sequence). The CDR3 runs 16 residues. CDR3 in amino acids: CASSGGTSGVTDTQYF. CDR3 nucleotides: TGTGCCAGCAGTGGGGGGACTAGCGGGGTCACAGATACGCAGTATTTT.

This rearrangement joins TRBV18 to TRBJ2-3, with 9 bases identical to TRBD2. V lost 1 base, J lost 2 bases, and 7 bases stayed unmatched. The CDR3 spans 17 residues. The V gene's germline CDR1 is KGHSH and CDR2 LQKENI. The CDR3 nucleotides read TGTGCCAGCTCACCACTTTTTTCTAGCGGGATCACAGATACGCAGTATTTT. Amino acids: CASSPLFSSGITDTQYF.

This clone was seen a few times. The V gene is TRBV2, the J gene TRBJ1-5; D unclear. Trimming stripped 4 bases from V and 7 bases from J, with 17 bases between. The CDR3 extends over 15 amino acids. Germline CDR1 SNHLY, CDR2 FYNNEI. The CDR3 nucleotides read TGTGCCAGCAGTGTAGGTTCGAGGGAAGAGCAGCCCCAGCATTTT. Translation gives CASSVGSREEQPQHF.

This rearrangement joins TRBV7-9 to TRBJ2-5, with 8 bases aligning to TRBD2. Trimming took 5 bases from V and 4 from J; bases not matched to a gene: 9. CDR3 length: 15 amino acids. Germline-derived CDR1 and CDR2 are SEHNR and FQNEAQ (reference sequence). CDR3 loop: CASSQPGGVAETQYF. The CDR3 nucleotides are TGTGCCAGCAGCCAGCCCGGGGGGGTGGCAGAGACCCAGTACTTC.

This sequence joins TRBV27 and TRBJ1-2, with 7 bases that match TRBD1. Germline trimming cut 6 bases from V and 4 bases from J; bases unmatched to any gene: 5. Germline-derived CDR1 and CDR2 are MNHEY and SMNVEV (reference sequence). The CDR3 sequence is 13 residues long. CDR3 protein: CASSLTGIYGYTF. CDR3 bases: TGTGCCAGCAGCTTGACAGGGATCTATGGCTACACCTTC.

CDR3 protein: CASRHTPGQATYEQYF. DNA for the CDR3: TGTGCCAGCAGACATACGCCGGGACAAGCTACCTACGAGCAGTACTTC. This sequence joins TRBV27 and TRBJ2-7; D perhaps matches TRBD1 (6 bases). Trimming pared 6 bases from V and 2 bases from J, leaving 20 bases between. Germline CDR1 MNHEY, CDR2 SMNVEV (reference sequence). There are 16 residues in the CDR3.

The V call is TRBV6-1, the J call TRBJ1-2; 7 bases line up with TRBD1. This CDR3 has 13 residues. CDR1 MNHNS and CDR2 SASEGT come from the germline V gene. J gave up 3 bases and V 10 bases, and 8 bases lay outside the gene matches. The DNA of the CDR3 is TGTGCCACCGATTACAGGGGCCACTATGGCTACACCTTC. This codes for CATDYRGHYGYTF.

The rearrangement links TRBV4-1 to TRBJ2-1, with 13 bases identical to TRBD2. This CDR3 contains 16 residues. The junction had 10 bases not matched to a gene; V was cut back by 6 bases and J by 8 bases. Germline-derived CDR1 and CDR2 are MGHRA and YSYEKL. CDR3 in DNA: TGCGCCAGCAGACACCCTACTAGCGGGAGGGCCTATGAGCAGTTCTTC. Protein sequence: CASRHPTSGRAYEQFF.

The chain employs TRBV10-1 and TRBJ2-1, with a possible D match to TRBD1 (6 bases). This CDR3 has 13 amino acids. V gave up 4 bases and J gave up 9 bases, with 13 bases separating them. The germline V gene encodes CDR1 WNHNN and CDR2 SYGVQD (reference sequence). CDR3 region: CASSALGAAEQFF. For the CDR3, the DNA is TGCGCCAGCAGTGCACTGGGGGCTGCTGAGCAGTTCTTC.

This clone showed up just a few times. This rearrangement joins TRBV5-6 to TRBJ2-7, with a possible D match to TRBD2 (6 bases). Germline lookup yields CDR1 SGHDT and CDR2 YYEEEE. The germline V and J ends were trimmed by 4 bases and 3 bases, with 14 bases remaining between them. CDR3 length: 14 residues. The CDR3 DNA is TGTGCCAGCAGCCCGGACCGGGAGATCTACGAGCAGTACTTC. The encoded protein is CASSPDREIYEQYF.